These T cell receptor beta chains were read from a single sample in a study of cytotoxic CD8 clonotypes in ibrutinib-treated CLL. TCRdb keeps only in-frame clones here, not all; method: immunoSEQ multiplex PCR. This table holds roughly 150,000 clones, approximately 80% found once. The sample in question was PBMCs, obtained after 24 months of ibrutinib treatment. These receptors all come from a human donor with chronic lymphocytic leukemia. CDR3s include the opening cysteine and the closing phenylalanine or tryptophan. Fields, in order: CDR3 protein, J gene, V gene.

CDR3 protein: CASSRLAGGPGNEQFF; J gene: TRBJ2-1; V gene: TRBV6-6
CDR3 protein: CASSLGGEISGNTIYF; J gene: TRBJ1-3; V gene: TRBV7-6
CDR3 protein: CASSIFQGQPQHF; J gene: TRBJ1-5; V gene: TRBV19
CDR3 protein: CASSQQGLNYGYTF; J gene: TRBJ1-2; V gene: TRBV18
CDR3 protein: CASSPGRGDEAFF; J gene: TRBJ1-1; V gene: TRBV7-6
CDR3 protein: CASSLALGGATEAFF; J gene: TRBJ1-1; V gene: TRBV7-8
CDR3 protein: CAIKGWEDGDTQYF; J gene: TRBJ2-3; V gene: TRBV10-3
CDR3 protein: CSVGSYEQFF; J gene: TRBJ2-1; V gene: TRBV29-1
CDR3 protein: CASTPLGQEGVSGYTF; J gene: TRBJ1-2; V gene: TRBV7-9
CDR3 protein: CASRPGTDTGANVLTF; J gene: TRBJ2-6; V gene: TRBV5-1
CDR3 protein: CASSPTGTSVEQYF; J gene: TRBJ2-7; V gene: TRBV7-3
CDR3 protein: CASAGDGAYNEQFF; J gene: TRBJ2-1; V gene: TRBV12-5
CDR3 protein: CASSLVQGATGELFF; J gene: TRBJ2-2; V gene: TRBV5-1
CDR3 protein: CASSPPDRRDKNYGYTF; J gene: TRBJ1-2; V gene: TRBV18
CDR3 protein: CASSVGEATSYNEQFF; J gene: TRBJ2-1; V gene: TRBV9
CDR3 protein: CASSFGTGEPNTEAFF; J gene: TRBJ1-1; V gene: TRBV6-6
CDR3 protein: CASSFFENHYGYTF; J gene: TRBJ1-2; V gene: TRBV28
CDR3 protein: CASSVGGRGLPEQYF; J gene: TRBJ2-7; V gene: TRBV5-6
CDR3 protein: CASSVGGTAYGYTF; J gene: TRBJ1-2; V gene: TRBV9
CDR3 protein: CASSGTGAGGRTPVERDEQFF; J gene: TRBJ2-1; V gene: TRBV6-7
CDR3 protein: CASSIVRTGGLETEAFF; J gene: TRBJ1-1; V gene: TRBV19
CDR3 protein: CASSYLAATDTQYF; J gene: TRBJ2-3; V gene: TRBV6-6
CDR3 protein: CASKTRELSGELFF; J gene: TRBJ2-2; V gene: TRBV6-5
CDR3 protein: CASSAGGNEKLFF; J gene: TRBJ1-4; V gene: TRBV6-6
CDR3 protein: CASSLGVLGSNEQFF; J gene: TRBJ2-1; V gene: TRBV5-1
CDR3 protein: CASSALSSGEQYF; J gene: TRBJ2-7; V gene: TRBV27
CDR3 protein: CASSFLGTYGSGANVLTF; J gene: TRBJ2-6; V gene: TRBV28
CDR3 protein: CASSEAQGRYYEQYF; J gene: TRBJ2-7; V gene: TRBV6-1
CDR3 protein: CAWSVRSYNSPLHF; J gene: TRBJ1-6; V gene: TRBV30
CDR3 protein: CASSHRRLQGGNQETQYF; J gene: TRBJ2-5; V gene: TRBV2
CDR3 protein: CASTALPNYGYTF; J gene: TRBJ1-2; V gene: TRBV6-5
CDR3 protein: CAWNIGTSYEQYF; J gene: TRBJ2-7; V gene: TRBV30
CDR3 protein: CAWSVRYGYTF; J gene: TRBJ1-2; V gene: TRBV30
CDR3 protein: CASSDWAGHPGLYGYTF; J gene: TRBJ1-2; V gene: TRBV6-1
CDR3 protein: CASSIRGPQPQHF; J gene: TRBJ1-5; V gene: TRBV27
CDR3 protein: CASRYLTQVSGNTIYF; J gene: TRBJ1-3; V gene: TRBV7-9
CDR3 protein: CASSYSIGNRGQDEQYF; J gene: TRBJ2-7; V gene: TRBV27
CDR3 protein: CASRSFNEQYF; J gene: TRBJ2-7; V gene: TRBV19
CDR3 protein: CSVDRLNTGELFF; J gene: TRBJ2-2; V gene: TRBV29-1
CDR3 protein: CASRTEVGAFF; J gene: TRBJ1-1; V gene: TRBV28
CDR3 protein: CASSGPSGNTIYF; J gene: TRBJ1-3; V gene: TRBV9
CDR3 protein: CASSQHRGRVETQYF; J gene: TRBJ2-5; V gene: TRBV4-1
CDR3 protein: CAISRDGENTEAFF; J gene: TRBJ1-1; V gene: TRBV10-3
CDR3 protein: CASSGQKVVNTEAFF; J gene: TRBJ1-1; V gene: TRBV6-1
CDR3 protein: CASSRGAVGTSGNTIYF; J gene: TRBJ1-3; V gene: TRBV5-1
CDR3 protein: CASRGTGSLYTIYF; J gene: TRBJ1-3; V gene: TRBV6-5
CDR3 protein: CASSEMGGGREAFF; J gene: TRBJ1-1; V gene: TRBV6-1
CDR3 protein: CASSPGTAQHDEQFF; J gene: TRBJ2-1; V gene: TRBV18
CDR3 protein: CASSYFQGRDTQYF; J gene: TRBJ2-3; V gene: TRBV6-5
CDR3 protein: CASDRSLAKNIQYF; J gene: TRBJ2-4; V gene: TRBV5-8